These 31 T cell receptor beta chains were all obtained from the same sample, sequenced in a study of cytomegalovirus exposure and HLA in healthy donors (TCRdb year 2017). The method was the immunoSEQ multiplex PCR assay. A mixture of 60 forward primers for TCR Vbeta segments and 13 reverse primers for TCR Jbeta segments was used in the multiplex PCR. The table was pulled from immuneACCESS by TCRdb, which kept in-frame rearrangements only. Such tables lose some clones; where checked, under half of the loss comes from unresolved V genes, and the rest has no known cause. The sample profile shows about 180,000 clones; 84% of them were found once. Together, the top ten hold more than 0.95% of the sample. Material: PBMCs. Source of these receptors: a girl aged 2-9 years in good health and CMV-seropositive.

The chain couples TRBV29-1 to TRBJ2-3; 10 bases are a match to TRBD2. Germline V gives CDR1 SQVTM, CDR2 ANQGSEA. Losses at the gene ends were 6 bases for V and 0 bases for J; bases not matched to a gene: 3. The CDR3 runs to 14 residues. CDR3 protein: CSVAGGPSTDTQYF. CDR3 nucleotide sequence: TGCAGCGTAGCGGGAGGGCCTAGCACAGATACGCAGTATTTT.

V usage is TRBV28 and J usage is TRBJ2-1; TRBD1 aligns across 7 bases. The ends lost 6 bases at V and 8 bases at J; junction bases unmatched: 10. Germline CDR1 and CDR2: MDHEN and SYDVKM. The CDR3 runs 14 residues. The CDR3 protein is CASRPDRVIYEQFF. The DNA of the CDR3 is TGTGCCAGCAGGCCCGACAGGGTAATATATGAGCAGTTCTTC.

This chain joins TRBV28 and TRBJ1-1, with D possibly matching TRBD1 (5 bases). Germline V lookup: CDR1 MDHEN, CDR2 SYDVKM. This CDR3 region has 15 residues. V lost 9 bases to trimming and J lost 2 bases, with 19 bases between them. The CDR3 region has the DNA TGTGCCAGTGATACAGTGGGGGGAGGCAACACTGAAGCTTTCTTT. It codes for CASDTVGGGNTEAFF.

The chain employs TRBV5-1 and TRBJ1-5, with 8 bases matching TRBD1. CDR1 SGHRS and CDR2 YFSETQ come from the germline V gene. V gave up 2 bases and J gave up 3 bases; unmatched junction bases: 4. The CDR3 is made up of 15 amino acids. The CDR3: CASSFTGGPNQPQHF. The CDR3 DNA is TGCGCCAGCAGCTTCACAGGGGGACCCAATCAGCCCCAGCATTTT.

The V gene is TRBV28, the J gene TRBJ1-5; tentatively, D is TRBD1 (6 bases). From germline, CDR1 is MDHEN and CDR2 SYDVKM. Trimming pared 6 bases from V and 3 bases from J, leaving 18 bases between. This CDR3 has 16 residues. The CDR3 region is CASSLEPGGHNQPQHF. The CDR3 nucleotides are TGTGCCAGCAGCCTCGAACCCGGGGGGCACAATCAGCCCCAGCATTTT.

The chain has TRBV2 and TRBJ1-2, with 9 bases matching TRBD1. This CDR3 comprises 12 residues. V trimming: 6 bases; J trimming: 11 bases; junction bases outside the gene matches: 7. Germline lookup yields CDR1 SNHLY and CDR2 FYNNEI. The CDR3 spells CASRKGTGSYTF. For the CDR3, the DNA is TGTGCCAGCAGAAAAGGGACAGGGAGTTACACCTTC. The full variable domain, in which reference TRBV2 and TRBJ1-2 provide the parts outside the CDR3, is EPEVTQTPSHQVTQMGQEVILRCVPISNHLYFYWYRQILGQKVEFLVSFYNNEISEKSEIFDDQFSVERPDGSNFTLKIRSTKLEDSAMYFCASRKGTGSYTFGSGTRLTVV.

The V call is TRBV19, the J call TRBJ2-1; tentative D call: TRBD2 (7 bases). CDR3 length: 13 amino acids. With 6 bases removed from V and 9 bases from J, the gap between germline ends came to 15 bases. Germline CDR1 reads LNHDA; CDR2 reads SQIVND (reference sequence). The CDR3 DNA reads TGTGCCAGTAGGCCACACAGGGAGGGTGAGCAGTTCTTC. Protein sequence: CASRPHREGEQFF.

DNA of the CDR3: TGTGCCAGCGGAACACGGATGGCAGGACAAGAGACCCAGTACTTC. It translates to CASGTRMAGQETQYF. The gene calls are TRBV6-4 and TRBJ2-5; D unclear. Germline V gene sequence: CDR1 MRHNA, CDR2 SNTAGT. Trimming shortened V by 8 bases and J by 2 bases, and 18 bases separated the two germline ends. This CDR3 region has 15 residues.

V is TRBV5-1 and J is TRBJ2-3; 7 bases map to TRBD2. The CDR3 length is 16 residues. The V gene end was trimmed by 0 bases and the J gene end by 0 bases; junction bases not matched to a gene: 4. Germline CDR1 and CDR2: SGHRS and YFSETQ. The CDR3 here is CASSLAGGSSTDTQYF. CDR3 in DNA: TGCGCCAGCAGCTTGGCCGGCGGGAGTAGCACAGATACGCAGTATTTT.

The chain joins TRBV7-3 to TRBJ1-6; unclear D gene. Trimming took 2 bases from V and 7 from J, leaving 6 bases between them. The germline CDR1 and CDR2 sequences are SGHTA and FQGTGA. This CDR3 comprises 13 residues. CDR3 protein: CASSLRGNSPLHF. DNA of the CDR3: TGTGCCAGCAGCTTACGGGGAAATTCACCCCTCCACTTT.

The V gene is TRBV18, the J gene TRBJ1-1; the D is unclear. CDR1 KGHSH and CDR2 LQKENI come from the germline V gene. The V end lost 3 bases, the J end lost 4 bases, and 15 bases lay between the germline ends. The CDR3 is made up of 15 amino acids. This chain's CDR3 is CASSPPGSWGTEAFF. CDR3 sequence (DNA): TGTGCCAGCTCACCCCCGGGGTCATGGGGCACTGAAGCTTTCTTT.

This sequence joins TRBV29-1 and TRBJ1-1, with a possible D match to TRBD1 (5 bases). Germline-derived CDR1 and CDR2 are SQVTM and ANQGSEA. Trimming stripped 2 bases from V and 5 bases from J, with 12 bases between. This CDR3 has 13 amino acids. The CDR3 reads CSVESGARTEAFF. DNA of the CDR3: TGCAGCGTTGAATCTGGGGCCAGGACTGAAGCTTTCTTT.

V is TRBV6-4 and J is TRBJ2-1, with TRBD2 identical over 14 bases. V gave up 5 bases and J gave up 1 base; unmatched junction bases: 1. The CDR3 extends over 16 amino acids. Germline loops: CDR1 MRHNA, CDR2 SNTAGT. The DNA of the CDR3 is TGTGCCAGCAGTCGACTAGCGGGGGGGTCCTACAATGAGCAGTTCTTC. Translated: CASSRLAGGSYNEQFF.

This clone was observed a single time. The chain couples TRBV7-2 to TRBJ2-3, with a tentative D call TRBD2 (6 bases). Trimming removed 4 bases from V and 1 base from J, with 15 bases in between. Germline V gene lookup returns CDR1 SGHTA and CDR2 FQGNSA. This CDR3 is 16 amino acids long. Written as DNA, the CDR3 is TGTGCCAGCAGCTCCCCCCGGGTAGCGGGCACAGATACGCAGTATTTT. Its translation is CASSSPRVAGTDTQYF.

The V call is TRBV25-1, the J call TRBJ1-4; 10 nucleotides match TRBD1. Germline values: CDR1 MGHDK, CDR2 SYGVNS. The CDR3 loop spans 13 amino acids. After removal of 6 bases from V and 5 bases from J, the junction contained 0 bases not matched to a gene. CDR3 in amino acids: CASRDRGNEKLFF. The CDR3 nucleotides read TGTGCCAGCAGGGACAGGGGGAATGAAAAACTGTTTTTT. The full variable domain, completed using reference TRBV25-1 and TRBJ1-4, is EADIYQTPRYLVIGTGKKITLECSQTMGHDKMYWYQQDPGMELHLIHYSYGVNSTEKGDLSSESTVSRIRTEHFPLTLESARPSHTSQYLCASRDRGNEKLFFGSGTQLSVL.

The chain has TRBV6-4 and TRBJ2-1; D remains ambiguous. The CDR3 spans 13 residues. V lost 6 bases and J 2 bases, leaving 8 bases between the germline ends. CDR1 is MRHNA, CDR2 SNTAGT, per germline. CDR3: CASSPSAYNEQFF. DNA of the CDR3: TGTGCCAGCAGCCCGAGCGCCTACAATGAGCAGTTCTTC.

The V and J genes are TRBV19 and TRBJ2-2; 10 bases are shared with TRBD2. The CDR3 sequence is 18 residues long. The germline gives CDR1 LNHDA, CDR2 SQIVND (reference sequence). Trimming removed 8 bases from V and 7 bases from J; junction bases left unmatched: 19. CDR3 coding DNA: TGTGCCAGTCGGCCCAGGGGTCTAGCGGGAGTTGGGAACGGGGAGCTGTTTTTT. Its translation: CASRPRGLAGVGNGELFF.

The V gene is TRBV4-2, the J gene TRBJ2-7; D is perhaps TRBD2 (6 bases). Germline CDR1 reads LGHNA; CDR2 reads YNFKEQ. There are 14 residues in the CDR3. V was trimmed by 3 bases and J by 1 base, leaving 10 bases between them. CDR3 coding DNA: TGTGCCAGCAGCCAGGCGACTAGTTCCTACGAGCAGTACTTC. It specifies CASSQATSSYEQYF.

The chain couples TRBV4-1 to TRBJ1-1; TRBD1 is a possible D gene (6 bases). V was shortened by 1 base and J by 0 bases, with 18 bases between the two germline ends. The germline V gene encodes CDR1 MGHRA and CDR2 YSYEKL. The CDR3 is made up of 18 amino acids. The CDR3 sequence is CASSQGGRGGLMNTEAFF. CDR3 sequence (DNA): TGCGCCAGCAGCCAAGGTGGTCGCGGGGGCCTTATGAACACTGAAGCTTTCTTT.

In its sample, this clone was seen once. The gene calls are TRBV5-8 and TRBJ1-2, with D perhaps matching TRBD1 (5 bases). The CDR3 spans 14 residues. Trimming stripped 0 bases from V and 2 bases from J, with 8 bases between. CDR1 SGHTS and CDR2 YDEGEE come from the germline V gene. Here the CDR3 DNA reads TGTGCCAGCAGCTTGGCTGGGGCGAACTATGGCTACACCTTC. It specifies CASSLAGANYGYTF. Full variable domain (missing parts from reference TRBV5-8 and TRBJ1-2): EAGVTQSPTHLIKTRGQQATLRCSPISGHTSVYWYQQALGLGLQFLLWYDEGEERNRGNFPPRFSGRQFPNYSSELNVNALELEDSALYLCASSLAGANYGYTFGSGTRLTVV.

The rearrangement joins TRBV7-9 to TRBJ2-7, with a tentative D call TRBD2 (5 bases). The germline V gene encodes CDR1 SEHNR and CDR2 FQNEAQ (reference sequence). The ends were cut back, 0 bases at V and 3 bases at J, with 9 bases in the middle. This CDR3 has 14 residues. CDR3 DNA: TGTGCCAGCAGCTTAGCAGCGGAGAGCTACGAGCAGTACTTC. Translated: CASSLAAESYEQYF.

This clone was counted a few times. V usage is TRBV2 and J usage is TRBJ1-1; 7 bases fit TRBD1. Germline V gene data show CDR1 as SNHLY and CDR2 as FYNNEI. V lost 8 bases, J lost 3 bases, and 18 bases stayed unmatched. The CDR3 length is 17 residues. The CDR3: CASVRIRDSGIDTEAFF. CDR3 bases: TGTGCCAGCGTTAGGATACGGGACAGTGGGATAGACACTGAAGCTTTCTTT.

The V gene is TRBV5-5, the J gene TRBJ1-4; 7 positions match TRBD1. Germline CDR1 SGHKS, CDR2 YYEKEE (reference sequence). The CDR3 covers 16 residues. V was pared by 4 bases and J by 8 bases, with 14 bases of the junction left unmatched. CDR3 in amino acids: CASSAAGTVRNEKLFF. The CDR3 nucleotides read TGTGCCAGCAGCGCCGCCGGGACAGTCAGGAACGAAAAACTGTTTTTT.

The J gene is TRBJ1-4, the V gene TRBV19; D not certain. The V and J ends lost 0 bases and 6 bases respectively, with 14 bases between them. Germline V gives CDR1 LNHDA, CDR2 SQIVND (reference sequence). The CDR3 runs 16 residues. CDR3 sequence reads: CASSIDGPPRDEKLFF. The CDR3 DNA follows: TGTGCCAGTAGTATAGATGGGCCACCCCGAGATGAAAAACTGTTTTTT.

The chain has TRBV7-8 and TRBJ2-5; D is ambiguous. V was clipped by 3 bases and J by 5 bases, with 10 bases between them. Germline values: CDR1 SGHVS, CDR2 FQNEAQ. The CDR3 length is 13 residues. Here the CDR3 reads CASSLAQMETQYF. DNA for the CDR3: TGTGCCAGCAGCTTGGCCCAAATGGAGACCCAGTACTTC. The entire variable domain, with the rest obtained from reference TRBV7-8 and TRBJ2-5, is as follows: GAGVSQSPRYKVAKRGQDVALRCDPISGHVSLFWYQQALGQGPEFLTYFQNEAQLDKSGLPSDRFFAERPEGSVSTLKIQRTQQEDSAVYLCASSLAQMETQYFGPGTRLLVL.

This chain joins TRBV5-1 and TRBJ1-3; D uncertain. Germline CDR1 SGHRS, CDR2 YFSETQ. Trimming removed 5 bases from V and 2 bases from J, with 11 bases in between. The CDR3 consists of 14 residues. The chain's CDR3 is CASSTRGPGNTIYF. The CDR3 nucleotides read TGCGCCAGCAGTACGAGAGGTCCTGGAAACACCATATATTTT.

V gene TRBV5-1 combines with J gene TRBJ2-2; 10 bases align to TRBD1. This CDR3 is built from 16 residues. J gave up 7 bases and V 1 base, and 7 bases lay outside the gene matches. CDR1 and CDR2 from the germline V gene are SGHRS and YFSETQ. Here the CDR3 reads CASSLWGTGDDGELFF. The CDR3 bases are TGCGCCAGCAGCTTGTGGGGGACAGGGGATGACGGGGAGCTGTTTTTT.

The V call is TRBV10-3, the J call TRBJ1-2, with 9 bases lining up with TRBD1. The CDR3 consists of 12 residues. The V segment lost 9 bases and the J segment 8 bases; nucleotides outside the gene matches: 7. The germline V gene has CDR1 ENHRY and CDR2 SYGVKD. This CDR3 reads CAIGGQGDGYTF. CDR3 bases: TGTGCCATTGGGGGACAGGGTGACGGCTACACCTTC.

This chain joins TRBV9 and TRBJ2-1; D uncertain. Germline loops: CDR1 SGDLS, CDR2 YYNGEE. Trimming shortened V by 0 bases and J by 2 bases, and 9 bases separated the two germline ends. The CDR3 extends over 15 amino acids. The CDR3 loop is CASSVVSGAYNEQFF. The CDR3 DNA is TGTGCCAGCAGCGTAGTGAGTGGTGCCTACAATGAGCAGTTCTTC.

The gene calls are TRBV19 and TRBJ1-1, with 8 positions matching TRBD1. The germline CDR1 and CDR2 sequences are LNHDA and SQIVND (reference sequence). Unmatched junction bases numbered 9, after V lost 4 bases and J lost 5 bases. This CDR3 has 15 amino acids. CDR3 amino acids: CASSTQGVGGTEAFF. The CDR3 DNA is TGTGCCAGTAGTACACAGGGGGTCGGAGGGACTGAAGCTTTCTTT.

This sequence joins TRBV7-5 and TRBJ1-2; the D call in the table, TRBD1, was not verified against the DNA. TRBV7-5 is described as a pseudogene. This CDR3 is 19 amino acids long. Written as DNA, the CDR3 is TGTGCCAGAAGCGCAGAGGAGGGGGACATCAGGGGGGCTAACTATGGCTACACCTTC. Amino acid sequence: CARSAEEGDIRGANYGYTF.